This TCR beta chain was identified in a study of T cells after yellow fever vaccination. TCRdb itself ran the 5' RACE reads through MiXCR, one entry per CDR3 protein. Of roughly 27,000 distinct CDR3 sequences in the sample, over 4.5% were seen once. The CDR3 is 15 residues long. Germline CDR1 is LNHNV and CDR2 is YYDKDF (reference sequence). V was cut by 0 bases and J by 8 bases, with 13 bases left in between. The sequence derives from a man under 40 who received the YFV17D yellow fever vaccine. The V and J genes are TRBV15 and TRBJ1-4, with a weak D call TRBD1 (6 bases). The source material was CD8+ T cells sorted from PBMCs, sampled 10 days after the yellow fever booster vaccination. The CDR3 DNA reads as TGTGCCACCAGCAGAGATTTACAGGGATGGGAAAAACTGTTTTTT. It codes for CATSRDLQGWEKLFF.